Below, 3 T cell receptor beta chains from the same sample are listed, as sequenced in a study of T cell repertoires in cytomegalovirus infection. From the reads, TCRdb called clonotypes with MiXCR, one entry per CDR3 protein. The sample holds 160,000 or so distinct CDR3 sequences, roughly 22% seen once. What these receptors recognize is not known. Sample: CD8+ T cells from cultured PBMCs, taken from culture after CMV antigen stimulation. These receptor sequences come from a human donor in good health (CMV status not recorded). Some clones in this sample may be carry-over from other donors' samples.

This clonotype was found a few times. The gene calls are TRBV7-2 and TRBJ2-1; 13 positions match TRBD2. CDR1 and CDR2 from the germline V gene are SGHTA and FQGNSA. V lost 5 bases and J lost 4; bases outside the gene matches: 11. This CDR3 has 18 residues. The CDR3 sequence: CASSPGGGLAGWYNEQFF. The DNA for the CDR3 is TGTGCCAGCAGCCCCGGCGGGGGACTAGCGGGGTGGTACAATGAGCAGTTCTTC.

This rearrangement joins TRBV5-1 to TRBJ2-7; TRBD1 or TRBD2 may be the D gene (5 bases each). V was pared by 8 bases and J by 1 base, with 19 bases between. Germline V gene lookup returns CDR1 SGHRS and CDR2 YFSETQ. The CDR3 sequence is 15 residues long. The CDR3 loop reads CASNPLGDGSYEQYF. The DNA for the CDR3 is TGCGCCAGTAATCCTCTCGGGGACGGATCCTACGAGCAGTACTTC.

This clonotype occurred a few times. The DNA of the CDR3 is TGTGCCAGCAGTTACTCTGGCTCCTACGAGCAGTACTTC. Protein product: CASSYSGSYEQYF. The chain carries TRBV6-6 and TRBJ2-7; D gene uncertain. Trimming left V 0 bases short and J 0 bases short, with 3 bases between. This CDR3 has 13 amino acids. Germline V gene lookup returns CDR1 MNHNY and CDR2 SVGAGI (reference sequence).